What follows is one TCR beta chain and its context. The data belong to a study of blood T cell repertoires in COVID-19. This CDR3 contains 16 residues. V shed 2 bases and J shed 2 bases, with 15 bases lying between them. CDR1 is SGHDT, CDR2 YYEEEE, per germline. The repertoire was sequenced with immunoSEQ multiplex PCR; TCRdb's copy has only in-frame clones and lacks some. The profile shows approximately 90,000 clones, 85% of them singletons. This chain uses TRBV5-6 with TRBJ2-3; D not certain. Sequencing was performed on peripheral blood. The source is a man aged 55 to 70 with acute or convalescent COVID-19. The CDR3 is CASSLRRQAYTDTQYF. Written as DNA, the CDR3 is TGTGCCAGCAGCTTAAGAAGGCAGGCCTACACAGATACGCAGTATTTT.